These T cell receptor beta chains were read from a single sample in a study of T cell responses to AZD1222 COVID-19 vaccine. The table came from immunoSEQ multiplex PCR; TCRdb's copy has only in-frame clones and leaves some out. The sample holds roughly 110,000 clones, 91% seen once. The sample in question was peripheral blood, obtained on day 0 of AZD1222 vaccination. The receptor set was obtained from an adult in good health. The CDR3 runs from the conserved cysteine through the conserved F or W. D genes are given only for firm matches. Where a row states a size, it is once, few, many or the class of an expanded clone; other rows omit it.

v_gene	len	abundance	j_gene	d_gene	CDR3nt	CDR3aa
TRBV9	16	.	TRBJ2-7	TRBD2	TGTGCCAGCAGCGTAGTTCCTAGCGGGAGTTACTACGAGCAGTACTTC	CASSVVPSGSYYEQYF
TRBV18	15	.	TRBJ1-6	.	TGTGCCAGCTCACCAGCCCAGGGAGATAATTCACCCCTCCACTTT	CASSPAQGDNSPLHF
TRBV7-2	14	.	TRBJ2-7	TRBD2	TGTGCCAGCAGTTCGCAGCGGGGGAGTTACGAGCAGTACTTC	CASSSQRGSYEQYF
TRBV7-6	14	.	TRBJ1-6	.	TGTGCCAGCAGCCTGGGGCCAAATAATTCACCCCTCCACTTT	CASSLGPNNSPLHF
TRBV5-1	15	.	TRBJ2-2	.	TGCGCCAGCAGCTTATGGGGGGAAAACACCGGGGAGCTGTTTTTT	CASSLWGENTGELFF
TRBV7-9	14	.	TRBJ1-1	TRBD1	TGTGCCAGCAGCTCCGGACAGGGGGACACTGAAGCTTTCTTT	CASSSGQGDTEAFF
TRBV19	13	once	TRBJ1-1	.	TGTGCCAGTAGTCCCGGGGTTAACACTGAAGCTTTCTTT	CASSPGVNTEAFF
TRBV27	14	.	TRBJ2-7	TRBD1	TGTGCCAGCGGTTATGACAGGGGACCCTACGAGCAGTACTTC	CASGYDRGPYEQYF
TRBV6-5	13	.	TRBJ2-7	.	TGTGCCAGCAGCTCCGGTTTTGCCTACGAGCAGTACTTC	CASSSGFAYEQYF
TRBV4-1	15	.	TRBJ1-4	TRBD1	TGCGCCAGCAGCCAAGATACAGGGGGATTGGGAAAACTGTTTTTT	CASSQDTGGLGKLFF
TRBV7-2	15	.	TRBJ1-5	.	TGTGCCAGCAGCCTCGGGGACGCAAGCAATCAGCCCCAGCATTTT	CASSLGDASNQPQHF
TRBV24-1	15	.	TRBJ2-5	.	TGTGCCGCACCCAGGGCTTCTAAGTACCAAGAGACCCAGTACTTC	CAAPRASKYQETQYF
TRBV6-5	13	few	TRBJ2-1	TRBD2	TGTGCCAGCACCCCCCCGGGCGGGGGGGCGCAGTTCTTC	CASTPPGGGAQFF